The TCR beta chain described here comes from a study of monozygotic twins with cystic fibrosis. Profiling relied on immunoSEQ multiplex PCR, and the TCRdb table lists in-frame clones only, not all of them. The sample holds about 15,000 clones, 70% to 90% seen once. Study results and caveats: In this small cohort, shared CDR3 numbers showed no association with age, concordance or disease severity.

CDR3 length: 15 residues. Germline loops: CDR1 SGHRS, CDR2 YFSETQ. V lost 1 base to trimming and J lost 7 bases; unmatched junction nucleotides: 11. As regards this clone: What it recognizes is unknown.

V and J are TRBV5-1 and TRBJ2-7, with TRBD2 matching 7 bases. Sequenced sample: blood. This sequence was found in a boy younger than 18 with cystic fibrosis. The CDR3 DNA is TGCGCCAGCAGCTTGTTTCGCCAGCGGGGTGGAGAGCAGTACTTC. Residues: CASSLFRQRGGEQYF.